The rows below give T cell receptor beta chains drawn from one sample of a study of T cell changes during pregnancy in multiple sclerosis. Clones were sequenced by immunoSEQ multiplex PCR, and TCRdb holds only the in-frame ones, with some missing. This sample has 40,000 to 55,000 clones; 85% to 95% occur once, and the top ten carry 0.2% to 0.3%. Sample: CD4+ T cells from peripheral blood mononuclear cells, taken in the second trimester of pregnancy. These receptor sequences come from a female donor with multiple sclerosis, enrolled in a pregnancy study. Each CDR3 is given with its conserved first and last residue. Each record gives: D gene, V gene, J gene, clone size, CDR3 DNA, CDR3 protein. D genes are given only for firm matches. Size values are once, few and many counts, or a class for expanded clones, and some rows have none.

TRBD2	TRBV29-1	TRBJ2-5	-	TGCAGCGCCGGGGGGGGTGGGGAGACCCAGTACTTC	CSAGGGGETQYF
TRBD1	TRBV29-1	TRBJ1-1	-	TGCAGCTCCCGGACAGGGGGGGGAGGAGGCACTGAAGCTTTCTTT	CSSRTGGGGGTEAFF
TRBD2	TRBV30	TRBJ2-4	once	TGTGCCTGGAAGGAGGGAGGGGACATTCAGTACTTC	CAWKEGGDIQYF
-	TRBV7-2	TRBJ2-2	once	TGTGCCAGCCTTCGTCCCACCGGGGAGCTGTTTTTT	CASLRPTGELFF
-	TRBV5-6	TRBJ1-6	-	TGTGCCAGCAGCTTGGCACAGACCAGCGGTGGCCTCCACTTT	CASSLAQTSGGLHF
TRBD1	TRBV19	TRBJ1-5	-	TGTGCCAGTAGTCCCTCCCGGGACAGGATCAATCAGCCCCAGCATTTT	CASSPSRDRINQPQHF
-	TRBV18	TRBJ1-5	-	TGTGCCAGCTCACCTGCCCCAGGGATCAATCAGCCCCAGCATTTT	CASSPAPGINQPQHF
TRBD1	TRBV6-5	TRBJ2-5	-	TGTGCCAGCAGAAGACAGGGGGGATCCCAGTACTTC	CASRRQGGSQYF
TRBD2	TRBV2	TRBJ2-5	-	TGTGCCAGCAGTGAAGAGCGGGGGGACTTCCAAAGCCAGTACTTC	CASSEERGDFQSQYF
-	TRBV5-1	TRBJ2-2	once	TGCGCCAGCAGCTTAGCAGGGACCGGGGAGCTGTTTTTT	CASSLAGTGELFF
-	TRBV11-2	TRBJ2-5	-	TGTGCCAGCAGCTTAGTACAGGGCGGGTGGACCCAGTACTTC	CASSLVQGGWTQYF
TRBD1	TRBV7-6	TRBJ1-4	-	TGTGCCAGCAGTCCGACAGGGATTCGGAATGAAAAACTGTTTTTT	CASSPTGIRNEKLFF
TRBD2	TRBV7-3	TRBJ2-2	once	TGTGCCAGCAGCCCAGCGGGGGCCGACACCGGGGAGCTGTTTTTT	CASSPAGADTGELFF
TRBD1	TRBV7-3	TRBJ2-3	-	TGTGCCAGCAGCCCCGGACAGGGAACGGATACGCAGTATTTT	CASSPGQGTDTQYF
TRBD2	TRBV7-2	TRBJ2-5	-	TGTGCCAGCAGCTTCCCCGGGGGGGAGACCCAGTACTTC	CASSFPGGETQYF
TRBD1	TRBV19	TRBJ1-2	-	TGTGCCAGTAGTGGGGAACAGGGGAACAACTATGGCTACACCTTC	CASSGEQGNNYGYTF
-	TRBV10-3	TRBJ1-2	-	TGTGCCATCAGTGAGTCGTTCGGAGATGGCTACACCTTC	CAISESFGDGYTF
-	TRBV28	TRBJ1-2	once	TGTGCCAGCAGTTTAGTAGCAGACCCTAACTATGGCTACACCTTC	CASSLVADPNYGYTF
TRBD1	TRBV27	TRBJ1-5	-	TGTGCCAGCAGTTTAAGTCTGGGACAGGGTTTCAATCAGCCCCAGCATTTT	CASSLSLGQGFNQPQHF
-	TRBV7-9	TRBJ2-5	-	TGTGCCAGCAGCCCCATTAGCTTAGAGACCCAGTACTTC	CASSPISLETQYF
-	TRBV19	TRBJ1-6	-	TGTGCCAGTAGTATAGATATCAGGGCCGGCCTCCACTTT	CASSIDIRAGLHF
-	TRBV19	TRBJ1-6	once	TGTGCCAGTAGTATGGGGCCTTTCCAACCCGCGGAATTGGGTTCACCCCTCCACTTT	CASSMGPFQPAELGSPLHF
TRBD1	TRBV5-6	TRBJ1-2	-	TGTGCCAGCAGCACGGGACAGGGCCTTATGGGGGGCTACACCTTC	CASSTGQGLMGGYTF
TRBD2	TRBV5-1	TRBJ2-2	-	TGCGCCAGCAGCTTGGTAGCGGGGGGCACCGGGGAGCTGTTTTTT	CASSLVAGGTGELFF
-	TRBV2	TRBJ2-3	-	TGTGCCAGCAGTGAAAGACTGACAGGAGATACACAGTATTTT	CASSERLTGDTQYF
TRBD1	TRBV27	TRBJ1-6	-	TGTGCCAGCAGTCGGCCACAGGGGGCGGGTTCACCCCTCCACTTT	CASSRPQGAGSPLHF
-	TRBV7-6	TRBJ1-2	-	TGTGCCAGCAGCTTAGGGGGTAGCGCGACTGGCTACACCTTC	CASSLGGSATGYTF
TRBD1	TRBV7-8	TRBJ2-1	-	TGTGCCAGCAGCTTCCCCGGACAGGGAAGAAATGAGCAGTTCTTC	CASSFPGQGRNEQFF
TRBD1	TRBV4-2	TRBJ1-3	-	TGTGCCAGCAGCCAAGGCCTTGGACAGGGGTCTGGAAACACCATATATTTT	CASSQGLGQGSGNTIYF
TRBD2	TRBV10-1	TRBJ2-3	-	TGCGCCAGCAGTGGGGGAGTTGCGGGGGTGTCGCAGTATTTT	CASSGGVAGVSQYF
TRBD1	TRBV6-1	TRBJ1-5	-	TGTGCCAGCAGTAGGACAGGTAATCAGCCCCAGCATTTT	CASSRTGNQPQHF
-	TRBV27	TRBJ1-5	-	TGTGCCAGCACCCCGTTTCGGAGTAGCAATCAGCCCCAGCATTTT	CASTPFRSSNQPQHF
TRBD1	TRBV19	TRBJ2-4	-	TGTGCCAGTAGTATAGGCGGGACAGGGTGGTCGGGAAACATTCAGTACTTC	CASSIGGTGWSGNIQYF
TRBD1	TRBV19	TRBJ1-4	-	TGTGCCAGTAGTTCAGGGGGCCGTGAAGAAAAACTGTTTTTT	CASSSGGREEKLFF
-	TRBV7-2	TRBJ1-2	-	TGTGCCAGCAGCTTAGTGGGCCTATACTATGGCTACACCTTC	CASSLVGLYYGYTF
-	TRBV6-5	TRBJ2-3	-	TGTGCCAGCAGAAGCCGGGGAGATACGCAGTATTTT	CASRSRGDTQYF
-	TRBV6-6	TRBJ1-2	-	TGTGCCAGCAGTCCAGGGACATCGGTCTATGGCTACACCTTC	CASSPGTSVYGYTF
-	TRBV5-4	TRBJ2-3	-	TGTGCCAGCAGCTTGCAGACCAGCGGGAGCACAGATACGCAGTATTTT	CASSLQTSGSTDTQYF
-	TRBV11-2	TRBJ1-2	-	TGTGCCAGCAGGTCGGACAGCCTCTATGGCTACACCTTC	CASRSDSLYGYTF
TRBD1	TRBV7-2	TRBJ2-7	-	TGTGCCAGCAGCTCCACCGGGACAGGGGTGCGCGAGCAGTACTTC	CASSSTGTGVREQYF
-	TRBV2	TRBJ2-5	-	TGTGCCAGCAGTGTAATTTGGCGGGGTGGAGAGACCCAGTACTTC	CASSVIWRGGETQYF
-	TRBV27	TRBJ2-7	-	TGTGCCAGCAGTAGGGACTCCCTTCGGATCTACGAGCAGTACTTC	CASSRDSLRIYEQYF
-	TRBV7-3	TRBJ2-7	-	TGTGCCAGCAGCCTAGAGAGTTCCGACGAGCAGTACTTC	CASSLESSDEQYF
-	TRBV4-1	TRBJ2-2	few	TGCGCCAGCAGCCAATTCGGGGTGGGTTCCGCCGGGGAGCTGTTTTTT	CASSQFGVGSAGELFF
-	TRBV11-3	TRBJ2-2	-	TGTGCCAGCAGCTTAATGGGCAGAGCGAACACCGGGGAGCTGTTTTTT	CASSLMGRANTGELFF
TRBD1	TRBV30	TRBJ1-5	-	TGTGCCTTCCGGGACAGTTATAGCAATCAGCCCCAGCATTTT	CAFRDSYSNQPQHF
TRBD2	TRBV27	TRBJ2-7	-	TGTGCCAGCAGTTTACCGAAGACTAGCGGAGTGAGCTACGAGCAGTACTTC	CASSLPKTSGVSYEQYF